This T cell receptor beta chain comes out of a study of T cell responses to AZD1222 COVID-19 vaccine. General study results and limits: Most donors were white British, females outnumbered males, and clonal diversity was possibly underestimated.

CDR3 size: 15 residues. Trimming took off 6 bases at V and 5 bases at J, with 19 bases between the two ends. Germline assignment: CDR1 LNHDA and CDR2 SQIVND (reference sequence). Assay: immunoSEQ multiplex PCR; the TCRdb copy retains only in-frame clones and omits some. This table holds approximately 130,000 clones, 85% to 90% found once. This clone was detected a few times. Its specificity is unknown. This sequence was found in an adult in good health. Material: peripheral blood, obtained on day 0 of MenACWY control vaccination. This chain joins TRBV19 and TRBJ1-1; D gene unclear. The CDR3 region is CASRTEEFGETEAFF. In nucleotides, the CDR3 is TGTGCCAGTAGGACGGAGGAATTCGGGGAGACTGAAGCTTTCTTT.